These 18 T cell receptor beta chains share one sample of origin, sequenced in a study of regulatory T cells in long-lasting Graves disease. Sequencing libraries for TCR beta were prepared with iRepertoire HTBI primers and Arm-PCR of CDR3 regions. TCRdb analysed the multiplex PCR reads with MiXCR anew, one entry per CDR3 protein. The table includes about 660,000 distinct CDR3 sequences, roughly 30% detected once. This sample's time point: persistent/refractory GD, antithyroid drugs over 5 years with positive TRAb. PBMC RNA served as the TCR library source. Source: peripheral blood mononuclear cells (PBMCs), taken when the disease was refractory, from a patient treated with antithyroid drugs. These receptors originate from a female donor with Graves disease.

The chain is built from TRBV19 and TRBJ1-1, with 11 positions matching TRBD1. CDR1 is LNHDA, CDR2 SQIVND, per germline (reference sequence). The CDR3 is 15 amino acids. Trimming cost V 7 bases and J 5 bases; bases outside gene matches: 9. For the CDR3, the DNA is TGTGCCAGTATGGGCCCCCGGGACAGGGGGACTGAAGCTTTCTTT. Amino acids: CASMGPRDRGTEAFF.

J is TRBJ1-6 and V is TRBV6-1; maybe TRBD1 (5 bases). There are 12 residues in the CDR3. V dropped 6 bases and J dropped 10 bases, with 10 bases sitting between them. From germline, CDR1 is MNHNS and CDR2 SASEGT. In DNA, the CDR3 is TGTGCCAGCAGCGGGGGGTTATCACCCCTCCACTTT. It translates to CASSGGLSPLHF.

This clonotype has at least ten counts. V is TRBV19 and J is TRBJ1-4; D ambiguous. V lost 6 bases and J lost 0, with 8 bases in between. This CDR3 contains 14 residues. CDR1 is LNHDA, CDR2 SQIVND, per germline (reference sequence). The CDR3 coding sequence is TGTGCCAGTAGGGCGACGGCAACTAATGAAAAACTGTTTTTT. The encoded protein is CASRATATNEKLFF.

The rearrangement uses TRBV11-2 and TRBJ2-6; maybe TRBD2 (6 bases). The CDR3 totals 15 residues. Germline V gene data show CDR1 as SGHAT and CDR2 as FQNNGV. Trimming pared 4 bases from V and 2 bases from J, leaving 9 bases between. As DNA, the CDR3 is TGTGCCAGCAGCTCAAGGAGGGCTGGGGCCAACGTCCTGACTTTC. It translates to CASSSRRAGANVLTF.

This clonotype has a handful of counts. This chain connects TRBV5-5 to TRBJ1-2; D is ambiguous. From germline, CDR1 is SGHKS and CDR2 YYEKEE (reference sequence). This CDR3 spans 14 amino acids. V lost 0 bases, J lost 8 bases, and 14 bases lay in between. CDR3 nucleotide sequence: TGTGCCAGCAGCTTGGAGATGGCCCTCGGAGGCTACACCTTC. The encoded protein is CASSLEMALGGYTF.

The DNA of the CDR3 is TGTGCCAGCTCCGCACTTAAGATAGGTGAAGCTTTCTTT. It encodes CASSALKIGEAFF. V usage is TRBV18 and J usage is TRBJ1-1; D ambiguous. The CDR3 spans 13 residues. Trimming left V 6 bases short and J 7 bases short, with 15 bases between. The V gene's germline CDR1 is KGHSH and CDR2 LQKENI.

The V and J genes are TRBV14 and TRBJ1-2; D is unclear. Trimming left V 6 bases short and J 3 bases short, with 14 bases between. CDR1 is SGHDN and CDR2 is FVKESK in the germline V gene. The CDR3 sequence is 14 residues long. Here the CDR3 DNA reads TGTGCCAGCAGGCAAAGTGGAGTCGACTATGGCTACACCTTC. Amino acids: CASRQSGVDYGYTF.

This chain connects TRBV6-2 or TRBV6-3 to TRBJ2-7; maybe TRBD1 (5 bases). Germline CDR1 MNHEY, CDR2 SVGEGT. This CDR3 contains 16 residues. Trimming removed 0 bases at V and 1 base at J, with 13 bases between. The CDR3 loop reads CASSYSSAGLSYEQYF. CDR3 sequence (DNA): TGTGCCAGCAGTTACTCGTCGGCAGGGTTGTCCTACGAGCAGTACTTC.

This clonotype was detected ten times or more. The CDR3 DNA reads as TGTGCCAGCAGTTTAGCGTCGTCAGCCCCCCTCTATGGCTACACCTTC. Translation gives CASSLASSAPLYGYTF. V usage is TRBV12-3 or TRBV12-4 and J usage is TRBJ1-2; no clear D. V gave up 0 bases and J gave up 4 bases, with 15 bases separating them. The CDR3 loop spans 16 amino acids.

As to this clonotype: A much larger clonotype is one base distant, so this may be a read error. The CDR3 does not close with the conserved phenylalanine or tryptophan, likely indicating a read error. The CDR3 reads CASSLGDRGQRAFL. Written as DNA, the CDR3 is TGTGCCAGCAGTTTAGGAGACAGGGGGCAGAGAGCTTTCCTT. This chain joins TRBV27 and TRBJ1-1; 10 bases are a match to TRBD1. Germline trimming cut 2 bases from V and 10 bases from J; bases unmatched to any gene: 7. Germline assignment: CDR1 MNHEY and CDR2 SMNVEV (reference sequence). CDR3 size: 14 residues.

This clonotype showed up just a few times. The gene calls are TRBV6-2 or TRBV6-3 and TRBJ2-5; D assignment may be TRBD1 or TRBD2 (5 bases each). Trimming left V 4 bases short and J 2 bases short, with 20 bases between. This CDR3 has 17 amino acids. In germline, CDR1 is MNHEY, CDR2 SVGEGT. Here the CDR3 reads CASSSPRGEWGQETQYF. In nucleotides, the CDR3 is TGTGCCAGCAGTTCCCCACGTGGGGAATGGGGGCAAGAGACCCAGTACTTC.

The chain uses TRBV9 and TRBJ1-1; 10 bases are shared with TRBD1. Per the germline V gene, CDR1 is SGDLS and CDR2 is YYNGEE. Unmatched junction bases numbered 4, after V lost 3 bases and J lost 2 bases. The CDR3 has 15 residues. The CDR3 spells CASSAMTGGNTEAFF. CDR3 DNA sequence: TGTGCCAGCAGCGCCATGACAGGGGGCAACACTGAAGCTTTCTTT.

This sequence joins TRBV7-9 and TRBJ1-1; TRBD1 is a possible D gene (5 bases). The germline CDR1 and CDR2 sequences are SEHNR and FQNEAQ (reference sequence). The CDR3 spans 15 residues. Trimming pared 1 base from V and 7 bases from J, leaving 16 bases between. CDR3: CASSLDGNPDSEAFF. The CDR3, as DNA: TGTGCCAGCAGCTTAGATGGGAACCCAGACAGTGAAGCTTTCTTT.

The CDR3 DNA reads as TGTGCCACCTCGACTAGCGGGAGAACCGGGGAGCTGTTTTTT. This codes for CATSTSGRTGELFF. V usage is TRBV24-1 and J usage is TRBJ2-2; 12 bases match TRBD2. Germline V gene lookup returns CDR1 KGHDR and CDR2 SFDVKD. The CDR3 length is 14 residues. After removal of 9 bases from V and 5 bases from J, the junction contained 3 bases not matched to a gene.

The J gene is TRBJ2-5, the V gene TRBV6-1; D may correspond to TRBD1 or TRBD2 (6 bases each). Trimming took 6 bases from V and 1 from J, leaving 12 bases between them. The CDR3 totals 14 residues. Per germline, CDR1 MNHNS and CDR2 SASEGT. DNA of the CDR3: TGTGCCAGCAGCGTGTCGGGGGCCCAAGAGACCCAGTACTTC. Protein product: CASSVSGAQETQYF.

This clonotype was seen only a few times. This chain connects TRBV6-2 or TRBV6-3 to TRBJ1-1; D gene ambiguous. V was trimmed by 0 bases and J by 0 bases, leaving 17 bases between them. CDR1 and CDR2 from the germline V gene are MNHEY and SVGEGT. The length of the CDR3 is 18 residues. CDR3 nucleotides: TGTGCCAGCAGTTACTCTTTTGGATTTGCCTACATGAACACTGAAGCTTTCTTT. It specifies CASSYSFGFAYMNTEAFF.

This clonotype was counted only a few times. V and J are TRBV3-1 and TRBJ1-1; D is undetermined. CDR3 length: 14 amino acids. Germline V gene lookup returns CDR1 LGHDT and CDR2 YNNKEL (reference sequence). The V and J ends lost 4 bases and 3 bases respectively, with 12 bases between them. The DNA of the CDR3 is TGTGCCAGCAGCCCTCCCGGTCTACACACTGAAGCTTTCTTT. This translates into CASSPPGLHTEAFF.

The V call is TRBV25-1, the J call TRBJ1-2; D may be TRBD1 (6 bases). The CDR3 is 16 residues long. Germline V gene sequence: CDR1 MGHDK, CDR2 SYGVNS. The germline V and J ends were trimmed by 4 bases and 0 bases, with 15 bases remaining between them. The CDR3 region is CASSGRGELANYGYTF. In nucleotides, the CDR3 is TGTGCCAGCAGTGGAAGGGGGGAATTAGCTAACTATGGCTACACCTTC.